The 22 T cell receptor beta chains given below trace back to one sample, sequenced in a study of T cell repertoires in cytomegalovirus infection. TCRdb re-called the reads with MiXCR, one entry per CDR3 protein. The sample yields about 740,000 distinct CDR3 sequences, 35% seen once. Sample: PBMCs. The receptors stem from a human donor in good health (CMV status not recorded). Some clones in this sample may be carry-over from other donors' samples.

This chain uses TRBV19 with TRBJ2-5, with 7 bases identical to TRBD1. This CDR3 region has 14 residues. Germline V gives CDR1 LNHDA, CDR2 SQIVND (reference sequence). V shed 6 bases, J shed 5 bases, and the junction held 9 bases outside the gene matches. The CDR3, as DNA: TGTGCCAGTAGAGCGAGGGGGCAGGGTGAGACCCAGTACTTC. It is translated as CASRARGQGETQYF.

With regard to this clonotype: Being one base from a much bigger clone, this may be a read error. Lacking the conserved final phenylalanine or tryptophan, this CDR3 likely reflects a read error. The chain has TRBV7-2 and TRBJ1-6; TRBD1 matches at 8 bases. Germline CDR1 and CDR2: SGHTA and FQGNSA. J was trimmed by 7 bases and V by 4 bases; bases with no gene match: 6. This CDR3 has 15 residues. Written as DNA, the CDR3 is TGTGCCAGCAGCTGGGGACAGGTCTTAAATTCACCCCTCCACCTT. It codes for CASSWGQVLNSPLHL.

This clonotype was observed a handful of times. The chain carries TRBV7-8 and TRBJ2-1, with D tentatively TRBD1 or TRBD2 (5 bases each). Trimming left V 1 base short and J 0 bases short, with 10 bases between. Germline V gives CDR1 SGHVS, CDR2 FQNEAQ. The CDR3 contains 16 residues. The chain's CDR3 is CASSLGRGFSYNEQFF. The CDR3 region has the DNA TGTGCCAGCAGCTTAGGTCGGGGCTTCTCCTACAATGAGCAGTTCTTC. Supplemented by reference TRBV7-8 and TRBJ2-1, the full variable domain reads GAGVSQSPRYKVAKRGQDVALRCDPISGHVSLFWYQQALGQGPEFLTYFQNEAQLDKSGLPSDRFFAERPEGSVSTLKIQRTQQEDSAVYLCASSLGRGFSYNEQFFGPGTRLTVL.

The chain combines TRBV7-2 with TRBJ2-5; TRBD1 matches at 11 bases. The germline CDR1 and CDR2 sequences are SGHTA and FQGNSA. After removal of 2 bases from V and 3 bases from J, the junction contained 11 bases not matched to a gene. This CDR3 contains 18 residues. The CDR3 here is CASSLNLVRDRGEETQYF. CDR3 bases: TGTGCCAGCAGCTTAAATTTAGTTCGGGACAGGGGGGAAGAGACCCAGTACTTC.

This rearrangement joins TRBV7-3 to TRBJ2-3; the D call may be TRBD1 or TRBD2 (5 bases each). This CDR3 contains 15 residues. The germline V gene has CDR1 SGHTA and CDR2 FQGTGA. Deletions cut 5 bases from V and 2 bases from J, with 14 bases between. DNA of the CDR3: TGTGCCAGCAGCCATTCTGGGGGAGCCACAGATACGCAGTATTTT. Translation: CASSHSGGATDTQYF.

In DNA, the CDR3 is TGTGCCAGCTCGTACCCCAGGGAAGCTTTCTTT. Translated: CASSYPREAFF. The V call is TRBV6-2 or TRBV6-3, the J call TRBJ1-1; no definite D call. Trimming removed 8 bases from V and 8 bases from J, with 12 bases in between. The CDR3 contains 11 residues. CDR1 MNHEY and CDR2 SVGEGT come from the germline V gene.

This clonotype has a handful of counts. This rearrangement joins TRBV24-1 to TRBJ2-5, with D perhaps TRBD1 (5 bases). V was pared by 5 bases and J by 3 bases, with 9 bases between. This CDR3 has 13 residues. The germline gives CDR1 KGHDR, CDR2 SFDVKD. CDR3 sequence (DNA): TGTGCCACCAGTGTTGGGGCGGAAGAGACCCAGTACTTC. Translating it yields CATSVGAEETQYF.

The chain has TRBV19 and TRBJ2-1; tentative D call: TRBD2 (6 bases). The germline CDR1 and CDR2 sequences are LNHDA and SQIVND (reference sequence). The germline V and J ends were trimmed by 4 bases and 9 bases, with 13 bases remaining between them. This CDR3 is built from 13 residues. Here the CDR3 reads CASSKAQGGEQFF. In nucleotides, the CDR3 is TGTGCCAGTAGTAAGGCCCAGGGAGGTGAGCAGTTCTTC.

The chain uses TRBV6-1 and TRBJ2-5, with D hard to call. This CDR3 spans 16 amino acids. Trimming took off 5 bases at V and 3 bases at J, with 19 bases between the two ends. Germline CDR1 is MNHNS and CDR2 is SASEGT. Here the CDR3 reads CASSLNAGTKKETQYF. In DNA form, the CDR3 reads TGTGCCAGCAGTTTAAACGCAGGCACAAAAAAAGAGACCCAGTACTTC.

V is TRBV2 and J is TRBJ2-7; the match to TRBD1 covers 7 bases. Germline V gives CDR1 SNHLY, CDR2 FYNNEI. The CDR3 is 15 residues long. V shed 3 bases, J shed 3 bases, and the junction held 8 bases outside the gene matches. CDR3 region: CASSESRTGSYEQYF. CDR3 nucleotides: TGTGCCAGCAGTGAGTCCCGGACAGGCAGCTACGAGCAGTACTTC.

The CDR3 loop is CASCNSPDSLKTKNIQYF. The DNA of the CDR3 is TGTGCCAGCTGCAACTCTCCCGACAGCCTAAAAACCAAAAACATTCAGTACTTC. The genes are TRBV6-6 and TRBJ2-4; a weak D match, TRBD1 (5 bases). The V and J ends lost 8 bases and 2 bases respectively, with 25 bases between them. CDR1 and CDR2 (germline): MNHNY, SVGAGI (reference sequence). This CDR3 has 18 amino acids.

J is TRBJ1-3 and V is TRBV13, with TRBD1 matching over 7 bases. The CDR3 loop spans 16 amino acids. CDR1 is PRHDT, CDR2 FYEKMQ, per germline (reference sequence). Germline trimming cut 3 bases from V and 0 bases from J; bases unmatched to any gene: 5. The CDR3 region is CASSFYGTVSGNTIYF. The CDR3 coding sequence is TGTGCCAGCAGCTTCTACGGGACAGTCTCTGGAAACACCATATATTTT. The variable domain in full, completed from reference TRBV13 and TRBJ1-3, reads AAGVIQSPRHLIKEKRETATLKCYPIPRHDTVYWYQQGPGQDPQFLISFYEKMQSDKGSIPDRFSAQQFSDYHSELNMSSLELGDSALYFCASSFYGTVSGNTIYFGEGSWLTVV.

This clonotype has only a few counts. This sequence joins TRBV4-1 and TRBJ1-2; 9 bases match TRBD1. Trimming removed 4 bases from V and 9 bases from J; junction bases left unmatched: 12. Germline V gene lookup returns CDR1 MGHRA and CDR2 YSYEKL. The CDR3 is 15 amino acids. The CDR3 coding sequence is TGCGCCAGCAGCCTGAAAACCGACAGGGGGGCTAGCTACACCTTC. This translates into CASSLKTDRGASYTF.

In its sample, this clonotype was seen once. The chain has TRBV12-3 or TRBV12-4 and TRBJ1-3; TRBD1 agrees at 9 bases. V lost 5 bases, J lost 1 base, and 9 bases stayed unmatched. There are 17 residues in the CDR3. Here the CDR3 reads CASSAPRTGVSGNTIYF. Here the CDR3 DNA reads TGTGCCAGCAGTGCGCCCCGGACAGGGGTGTCTGGAAACACCATATATTTT.

V usage is TRBV28 and J usage is TRBJ1-5, with D perhaps TRBD1 (5 bases). Germline V gives CDR1 MDHEN, CDR2 SYDVKM. V lost 8 bases, J lost 3 bases, and 23 bases lay in between. The CDR3 consists of 17 residues. The CDR3 coding sequence is TGTGCCAGCCGGCCCCAGGGTTTGGGCTATAACAATCAGCCCCAGCATTTT. This gives the protein CASRPQGLGYNNQPQHF.

This clonotype has only a few counts. The gene calls are TRBV7-9 and TRBJ1-5, with D maybe TRBD1 (6 bases). Trimming stripped 4 bases from V and 0 bases from J, with 10 bases between. The length of the CDR3 is 15 residues. CDR1 is SEHNR, CDR2 FQNEAQ, per germline (reference sequence). CDR3 bases: TGTGCCAGCAGCTCCCGGACAGATAGCAATCAGCCCCAGCATTTT. It encodes CASSSRTDSNQPQHF.

The rearrangement links TRBV7-2 to TRBJ1-1; TRBD1 might be the D (5 bases). The V gene's germline CDR1 is SGHTA and CDR2 FQGNSA. The CDR3 extends over 16 amino acids. V dropped 2 bases and J dropped 0 bases, with 13 bases sitting between them. The CDR3 loop is CASSLFGGSMNTEAFF. The CDR3 DNA reads as TGTGCCAGCAGCTTATTCGGGGGGAGTATGAACACTGAAGCTTTCTTT.

With respect to this clonotype: This may arise from a read error, as a much more abundant clone is one base away. The chain has TRBV7-6 and TRBJ1-1; unclear D gene. Germline CDR1 is SGHVS and CDR2 is FNYEAQ. Trimming took 5 bases from V and 1 from J, leaving 8 bases between them. This CDR3 has 13 residues. As DNA, the CDR3 is TGTGCCAGCAGCACCTATACGAACACTGAAGCTTTCTTT. Translating gives CASSTYTNTEAFF.

The chain couples TRBV28 to TRBJ2-1, with D perhaps matching TRBD2 (6 bases). Trimming took 3 bases from V and 1 from J, leaving 16 bases between them. The length of the CDR3 is 17 residues. Germline-derived CDR1 and CDR2 are MDHEN and SYDVKM. For the CDR3, the DNA is TGTGCCAGCAGTTTTCGGGGGAGCGGACTTTCCTACAATGAGCAGTTCTTC. It translates to CASSFRGSGLSYNEQFF.

This clonotype was picked up a small number of times. The chain recombines TRBV28 with TRBJ2-2; a possible D gene is TRBD2 (5 bases). Trimming cost V 6 bases and J 4 bases, with 15 bases left between them. CDR1 and CDR2 (germline): MDHEN, SYDVKM. The CDR3 spans 15 residues. Here the CDR3 DNA reads TGTGCCAGCAGACCACCGGGGAAGGCCACCGGGGAGCTGTTTTTT. Translation gives CASRPPGKATGELFF.

This clonotype was picked up a small number of times. This sequence joins TRBV20-1 and TRBJ2-7; 7 nucleotides line up with TRBD1. Per the germline V gene, CDR1 is DFQATT and CDR2 is SNEGSKA (reference sequence). The CDR3 length is 15 residues. V lost 0 bases to trimming and J lost 4 bases; unmatched junction nucleotides: 9. The CDR3 sequence is CSARDLNRGFYEQYF. DNA for the CDR3: TGCAGTGCTAGAGATCTTAACAGGGGATTTTACGAGCAGTACTTC.

The V gene is TRBV13, the J gene TRBJ2-5, with unresolved D. Per the germline V gene, CDR1 is PRHDT and CDR2 is FYEKMQ (reference sequence). The V and J ends lost 8 bases and 4 bases respectively, with 17 bases between them. The CDR3 covers 14 residues. CDR3 region: CASGRRAVRETQYF. Here the CDR3 DNA reads TGTGCCAGCGGGCGTAGAGCTGTTCGAGAGACCCAGTACTTC.